These 5 T cell receptor beta chains share one sample of origin, sequenced in a study of glioma-infiltrating T cells after dendritic cell vaccination. Assay: immunoSEQ multiplex PCR; the TCRdb copy retains only in-frame clones and omits some. The sample holds 85,000 to 95,000 clones; under 90% are singletons and the top ten take approximately 14%. This sample comprised blood, obtained before dendritic cell vaccination. Receptor source: a human donor with glioblastoma.

This chain links TRBV27 with TRBJ2-5; tentatively, D is TRBD2 (5 bases). CDR1 is MNHEY, CDR2 SMNVEV, per germline (reference sequence). CDR3 length: 15 amino acids. V lost 0 bases, J lost 5 bases, and 13 bases lay in between. CDR3 region: CASSLSRQRGETQYF. CDR3 nucleotides: TGTGCCAGCAGTTTATCCCGCCAGAGAGGGGAGACCCAGTACTTC.

V is TRBV18 and J is TRBJ1-2, with 9 positions matching TRBD1. Germline CDR1 KGHSH, CDR2 LQKENI. The junction had 13 bases not matched to a gene; V was cut back by 5 bases and J by 3 bases. The length of the CDR3 is 17 residues. CDR3 DNA: TGTGCCAGCTCAACCACACTACAGGGGGCGCGGGACTATGGCTACACCTTC. It yields the protein CASSTTLQGARDYGYTF.

This clone was picked up a small number of times. This rearrangement joins TRBV19 to TRBJ1-4; D remains ambiguous. The V end lost 0 bases, the J end lost 8 bases, and 16 bases lay between the germline ends. CDR3 length equals 16 residues. The V gene's germline CDR1 is LNHDA and CDR2 SQIVND (reference sequence). The CDR3 reads CASSIDPLARREKLFF. CDR3 sequence (DNA): TGTGCCAGTAGTATAGATCCATTAGCCCGGCGGGAAAAACTGTTTTTT.

This chain links TRBV28 with TRBJ1-4; 9 bases line up with TRBD1. From germline, CDR1 is MDHEN and CDR2 SYDVKM. This CDR3 is built from 15 residues. V lost 6 bases and J lost 7; bases outside the gene matches: 9. CDR3 protein: CASRAGTGHSEKLFF. DNA of the CDR3: TGTGCCAGCAGGGCCGGGACAGGGCACAGTGAAAAACTGTTTTTT. The full variable domain, with the rest looked up from reference TRBV28 and TRBJ1-4, is DVKVTQSSRYLVKRTGEKVFLECVQDMDHENMFWYRQDPGLGLRLIYFSYDVKMKEKGDIPEGYSVSREKKERFSLILESASTNQTSMYLCASRAGTGHSEKLFFGSGTQLSVL.

The chain joins TRBV5-6 to TRBJ2-3; D not certain. Germline CDR1 reads SGHDT; CDR2 reads YYEEEE. V was shortened by 1 base and J by 0 bases, with 9 bases between the two germline ends. This CDR3 region has 15 residues. CDR3 loop: CASSLSMESTDTQYF. The CDR3 nucleotides read TGTGCCAGCAGCTTGTCAATGGAGAGCACAGATACGCAGTATTTT.